The T cell receptor (beta chain) described here comes from a study of cytomegalovirus exposure and HLA in healthy donors. This CDR3 has 14 amino acids. Per germline, CDR1 SGHAT and CDR2 FQNNGV. V lost 3 bases to trimming and J lost 2 bases, with 10 bases between them. PCR primers comprised 60 Vbeta and 13 Jbeta primers. The table came from immunoSEQ multiplex PCR; TCRdb's copy has only in-frame clones and leaves some out. The sample lists 80,000 to 100,000 clones; roughly three quarters were seen once. The sequencing input was PBMCs. The sequence derives from a male donor in good health and CMV-seropositive. This chain joins TRBV11-2 and TRBJ2-5; perhaps TRBD1 as D (6 bases). Here the CDR3 reads CASSFPDRQETQYF. The DNA for the CDR3 is TGTGCCAGCAGCTTCCCGGACAGACAAGAGACCCAGTACTTC.